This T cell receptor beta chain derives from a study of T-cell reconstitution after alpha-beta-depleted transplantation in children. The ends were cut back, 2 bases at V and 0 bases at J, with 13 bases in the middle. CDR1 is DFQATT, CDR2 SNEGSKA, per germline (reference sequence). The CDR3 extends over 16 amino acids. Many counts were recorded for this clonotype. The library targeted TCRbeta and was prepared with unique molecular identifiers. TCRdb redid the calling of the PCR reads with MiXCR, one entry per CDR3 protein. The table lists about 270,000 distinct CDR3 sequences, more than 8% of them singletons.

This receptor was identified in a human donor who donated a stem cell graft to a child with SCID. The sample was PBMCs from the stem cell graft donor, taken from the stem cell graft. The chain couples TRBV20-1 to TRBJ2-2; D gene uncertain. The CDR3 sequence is CSARTQENTNTGELFF. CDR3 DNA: TGCAGTGCTAGAACCCAAGAGAATACGAACACCGGGGAGCTGTTTTTT.